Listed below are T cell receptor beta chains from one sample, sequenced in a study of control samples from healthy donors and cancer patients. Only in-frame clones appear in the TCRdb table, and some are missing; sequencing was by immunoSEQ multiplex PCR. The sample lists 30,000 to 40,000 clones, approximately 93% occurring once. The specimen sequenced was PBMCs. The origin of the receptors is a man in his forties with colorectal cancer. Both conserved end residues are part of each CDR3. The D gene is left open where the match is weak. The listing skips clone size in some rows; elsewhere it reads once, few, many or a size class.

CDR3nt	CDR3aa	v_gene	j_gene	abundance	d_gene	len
TGTGCCAGCAGCCATTGGGGCGCCGGGCAGCCCCAGCATTTT	CASSHWGAGQPQHF	TRBV3-1/TRBV3-2	TRBJ1-5	-	-	14
TGTGCCAGCAGGCCCGCGGGGGGTAACTATGGCTACACCTTC	CASRPAGGNYGYTF	TRBV6-5	TRBJ1-2	-	-	14
TGTGCCAGCAGCAAAGGTCCGAGGGGCACTGAAGCTTTCTTT	CASSKGPRGTEAFF	TRBV21-1	TRBJ1-1	-	-	14
TGTGCCAGCAGGAGACAGGGTGGAGAGACCCAGTACTTC	CASRRQGGETQYF	TRBV27	TRBJ2-5	-	TRBD1	13
TGTGCCAGCAGCCCCCTTCGGGGGGAAACTGAAGCTTTCTTT	CASSPLRGETEAFF	TRBV3-1/TRBV3-2	TRBJ1-1	-	-	14
TGTGCCAGCAGCTTGGGGGGGGCGGGGCACAATGAGCAGTTCTTC	CASSLGGAGHNEQFF	TRBV5-4	TRBJ2-1	-	-	15
TGTGCCAGCAGTCTTGGGGGGGGATTGTACGAGCAGTACTTC	CASSLGGGLYEQYF	TRBV2	TRBJ2-7	-	TRBD2	14
TGTGCCAGCAGCTTAGCTGACAGGGGAAGAAATGAGCAGTTCTTC	CASSLADRGRNEQFF	TRBV11-3	TRBJ2-1	-	TRBD1	15
TGTGCCTGGACGGGACAGTTGAACACTGAAGCTTTCTTT	CAWTGQLNTEAFF	TRBV30	TRBJ1-1	once	TRBD1	13
TGTGCCAGCAGTGGCGGTAGCGGGGCCCTCTCCTACGAGCAGTACTTC	CASSGGSGALSYEQYF	TRBV2	TRBJ2-7	-	TRBD2	16
TGTGCCAGCAGTTGGTCCGTGGTGGCGGATTCACCCCTCCACTTT	CASSWSVVADSPLHF	TRBV6-5	TRBJ1-6	-	-	15
TGTGCCAGCACCTCTAGCGGGGGGCAGGCCGGGGAGCTGTTTTTT	CASTSSGGQAGELFF	TRBV2	TRBJ2-2	-	TRBD2	15
TGTGCCAGCAACCCTTTACTTACAGGGGGCGCGGACTATGGCTACACCTTC	CASNPLLTGGADYGYTF	TRBV7-9	TRBJ1-2	-	TRBD1	17
TGCGCCAGCAGCTCGACCGGGACAGGGGGCACTGAAGCTTTCTTT	CASSSTGTGGTEAFF	TRBV5-1	TRBJ1-1	-	TRBD1	15
TGTGCCAGCAGCGTAGGACTAGCGGGGGCCTACAATGAGCAGTTCTTC	CASSVGLAGAYNEQFF	TRBV9	TRBJ2-1	-	TRBD2	16
TGTGCCAGCAGTTTTACCAATTCACCCCTCCACTTT	CASSFTNSPLHF	TRBV12-3/TRBV12-4	TRBJ1-6	-	-	12
TGTGCCAGCTCACCGGCCGGGACAGGGGCTTACACCATATATTTT	CASSPAGTGAYTIYF	TRBV18	TRBJ1-3	-	TRBD1	15
TGTGCCAGTAGTAAGCCCCGTCCGGGGAAATCCTTTAGCACTGAAGCTTTCTTT	CASSKPRPGKSFSTEAFF	TRBV19	TRBJ1-1	-	-	18
TGTGCCAGCAGTTCGACTTCCTACGAGCAGTACTTC	CASSSTSYEQYF	TRBV27	TRBJ2-7	-	-	12
TGTGCCAGTAGTACCGGACAGCAACCTAATTCACCCCTCCACTTT	CASSTGQQPNSPLHF	TRBV19	TRBJ1-6	-	-	15
TGTGCCAGCTCAGCCGGGACAGGGTTCACAGATACGCAGTATTTT	CASSAGTGFTDTQYF	TRBV18	TRBJ2-3	-	TRBD1	15
TGCGCCAGCAGCCAAGACTTATCCTACGAGCAGTACTTC	CASSQDLSYEQYF	TRBV4-1	TRBJ2-7	-	-	13
TGCAGCGTGAAAGATCTAGGTGAAGCTTTCTTT	CSVKDLGEAFF	TRBV29-1	TRBJ1-1	-	-	11
TGCGCCAGCAGCCGAACCGGGGCCTACGAGCAGTACTTC	CASSRTGAYEQYF	TRBV5-1	TRBJ2-7	-	-	13
TGTGCCAGCATTCCCAGAACAGGGGTCGTCTATGGCTACACCTTC	CASIPRTGVVYGYTF	TRBV6-5	TRBJ1-2	-	TRBD1	15
TGCGCCAGCAGCGGGGGGTACTACGAGCAGTACTTC	CASSGGYYEQYF	TRBV5-1	TRBJ2-7	-	-	12
TGTGCCAGCAGCTCTCGGGACAGGAATTCACCCCTCCACTTT	CASSSRDRNSPLHF	TRBV5-6	TRBJ1-6	-	TRBD1	14
TGTGCCAGCAGGGGACAGGCACTCAAGGCCGGCTATGGCTACACCTTC	CASRGQALKAGYGYTF	TRBV2	TRBJ1-2	-	TRBD1	16
TGTGCCAGCTCACCGGGGCAGGGGGCTGAGCAGTTCTTC	CASSPGQGAEQFF	TRBV18	TRBJ2-1	once	TRBD1	13
TGTGCCAGCAGCCCAGACAGGGGGCAGCCCCAGCATTTT	CASSPDRGQPQHF	TRBV7-3	TRBJ1-5	-	TRBD1	13
TGTGCCAGCAGCGTCAGAGAGGGCTATGAGCAGTTCTTC	CASSVREGYEQFF	TRBV9	TRBJ2-1	-	-	13
TGTGCCAGCAGCTCAACGAAGGGACAGGGATGGACTGAAGCTTTCTTT	CASSSTKGQGWTEAFF	TRBV5-4	TRBJ1-1	-	TRBD1	16
TGTGCCAGCTCACCCATCTCTGGGGCCAACGTCCTGACTTTC	CASSPISGANVLTF	TRBV18	TRBJ2-6	-	-	14
TGTGCCAGCAGCTTGGAGCTAACAGGTAGCTCCTACGAGCAGTACTTC	CASSLELTGSSYEQYF	TRBV11-3	TRBJ2-7	-	-	16
TGTGCCAGCAGCCAAGGTTGGTCAGGGACTACGACGCAGTACTTC	CASSQGWSGTTTQYF	TRBV3-1/TRBV3-2	TRBJ2-7	-	TRBD2	15
TGTGCCAGCAGTGTCGGGAGAAACTCATACAATGAGCAGTTCTTC	CASSVGRNSYNEQFF	TRBV6-4	TRBJ2-1	-	-	15
TGTGCCAGCAGCGTCGGGTCCGACTCCAATTCACCCCTCCACTTT	CASSVGSDSNSPLHF	TRBV9	TRBJ1-6	-	-	15
TGTGTCAGCTCATCCCAGGGTTTTACAGATACGCAGTATTTT	CVSSSQGFTDTQYF	TRBV18	TRBJ2-3	-	-	14
TGCGCCAGCACCCCCTCATCCGGGACAGGGGTTTCGTATACTGGCTACACCTTC	CASTPSSGTGVSYTGYTF	TRBV5-1	TRBJ1-2	-	TRBD1	18
TGTGCCAGCAGCTTTGGACAGGGCCCCCACGAGCAGTACTTC	CASSFGQGPHEQYF	TRBV7-2	TRBJ2-7	-	TRBD1	14
TGTGCCAGCAGCTTAGCGCCCAGGTCGCATGACTACACCTTC	CASSLAPRSHDYTF	TRBV7-2	TRBJ1-2	-	-	14